This T cell receptor beta chain comes out of a study of blood T cell repertoires in COVID-19. Study information: COVID-19 samples, acute and convalescent, were from the United States, Italy and Spain. The cDNA or gDNA used as material had been derived from T cells, B-cell-depleted T cells, or PBMCs.

The repertoire was sequenced with immunoSEQ multiplex PCR; TCRdb's copy has only in-frame clones and lacks some. The sample has 300,000 to 400,000 clones, 65% to 90% seen once; the top ten hold approximately 4.6%. The age range of participants was about 18 to 100 years, with residence in around 22 US areas. Participants reported their clinical history, and cohort assignment relied on those reports. Germline V gene data show CDR1 as SGHRS and CDR2 as YFSETQ. The CDR3 is 15 residues long. Trimming took 2 bases from V and 3 from J; bases not matched to a gene: 3. The receptor was isolated from a woman between 35 and 50 years old with acute COVID-19. The chain recombines TRBV5-1 with TRBJ2-1, with 9 nucleotides matching TRBD1. Sequenced input: PBMCs or T cells enriched from blood (not recorded which). DNA of the CDR3: TGCGCCAGCAGCTTCAACAGGGGGCGCTACAATGAGCAGTTCTTC. Protein sequence: CASSFNRGRYNEQFF.